This T cell receptor (beta chain) was recovered during a study of spatial heterogeneity in lung cancer. This clonotype came up many times. Its specificity is not known. MiXCR was run by TCRdb on the 5' RACE reads, yielding one entry per CDR3 protein. The sample has thousands of distinct CDR3 sequences, 7.7% seen once; the top ten hold 25% to 30%. Time point described: sample taken at primary tumor resection. Study-level findings and limits: The number of expanded tumor alpha and beta chains correlated with mutation number.

The V and J ends lost 2 bases and 8 bases, in that order; junction bases with no gene match: 5. CDR3 length: 14 amino acids. Germline CDR1 SEHNR, CDR2 FQNEAQ (reference sequence). This chain links TRBV7-9 with TRBJ1-4, with 7 positions matching TRBD1. The specimen comprised lung tumor tissue, sampled at surgery. The clonotype was recovered from a female donor with early-stage non-small cell lung cancer. The CDR3 region has the DNA TGTGCCAGCAGCTTAACAGGGGAGGGCGAAAAACTGTTTTTT. It translates to CASSLTGEGEKLFF.